Sequencing of this T cell receptor beta chain was carried out in a study of CD8+ T cells in alopecia areata. Study context: The study gave treated patients oral tofacitinib at 5 to 10 mg twice daily. Tofacitinib exposure lasted 6 to 18 months, followed by 6 months off drug.

Following RNA extraction, reverse transcription yielded cDNA that acted as the sequencing template. The repertoire was sequenced with immunoSEQ multiplex PCR; TCRdb's copy has only in-frame clones and lacks some. The table lists some 170,000 clones, 50% to 75% of them singletons. The treatment: oral pan-JAK inhibitor, 5-10 mg twice daily. Note on this clone: Its cognate antigen is unknown.

General observations from the study: Patients shared TCRs less clearly than mice did, possibly owing to HLA.

The receptor was isolated from a human donor with alopecia areata. This specimen consisted of CD4+ T cells sorted from blood, obtained between weeks 55 and 65, from a patient treated with tofacitinib.

DNA for the CDR3: TGTGCCAGCATCCTTCGGGGGGGATCCGCGAACACCGGGGAGCTGTTTTTT. It specifies CASILRGGSANTGELFF. The chain uses TRBV7-9 and TRBJ2-2; TRBD2 matches 8 bases. This CDR3 has 17 amino acids. The germline V gene has CDR1 SEHNR and CDR2 FQNEAQ (reference sequence). J gave up 0 bases and V 7 bases, and 10 bases lay outside the gene matches.